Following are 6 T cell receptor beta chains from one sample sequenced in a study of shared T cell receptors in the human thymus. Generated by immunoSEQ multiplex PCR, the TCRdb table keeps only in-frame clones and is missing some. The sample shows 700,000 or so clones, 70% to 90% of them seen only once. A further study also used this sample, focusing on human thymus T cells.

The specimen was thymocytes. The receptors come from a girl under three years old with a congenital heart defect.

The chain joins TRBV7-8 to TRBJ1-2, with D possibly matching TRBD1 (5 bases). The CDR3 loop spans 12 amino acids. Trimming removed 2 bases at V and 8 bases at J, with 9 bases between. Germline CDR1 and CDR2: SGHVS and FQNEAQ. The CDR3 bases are TGTGCCAGCAGCTTAACGGGGGGGGGCTACACCTTC. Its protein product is CASSLTGGGYTF.

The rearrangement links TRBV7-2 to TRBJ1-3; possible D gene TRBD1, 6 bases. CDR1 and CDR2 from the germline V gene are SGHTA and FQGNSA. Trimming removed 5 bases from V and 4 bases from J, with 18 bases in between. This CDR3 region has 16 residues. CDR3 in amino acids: CASSLNGQLYGNTIYF. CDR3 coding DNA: TGTGCCAGCAGCCTAAACGGACAGCTCTACGGAAACACCATATATTTT. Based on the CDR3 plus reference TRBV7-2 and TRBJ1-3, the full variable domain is GAGVSQSPSNKVTEKGKDVELRCDPISGHTALYWYRQSLGQGLEFLIYFQGNSAPDKSGLPSDRFSAERTGGSVSTLTIQRTQQEDSAVYLCASSLNGQLYGNTIYFGEGSWLTVV.

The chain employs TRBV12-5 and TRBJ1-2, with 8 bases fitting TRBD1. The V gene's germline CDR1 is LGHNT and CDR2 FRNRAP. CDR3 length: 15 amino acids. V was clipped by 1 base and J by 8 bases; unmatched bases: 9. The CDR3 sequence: CASGLDSGGWWGYTF. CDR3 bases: TGTGCTAGTGGTTTGGATTCAGGGGGCTGGTGGGGCTACACCTTC.

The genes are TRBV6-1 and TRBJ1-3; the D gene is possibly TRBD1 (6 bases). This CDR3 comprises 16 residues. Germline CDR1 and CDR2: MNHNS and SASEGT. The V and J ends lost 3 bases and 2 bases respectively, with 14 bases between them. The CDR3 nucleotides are TGTGCCAGCAGTGATCAGGGGCCCTCCCCTGGAAACACCATATATTTT. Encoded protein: CASSDQGPSPGNTIYF.

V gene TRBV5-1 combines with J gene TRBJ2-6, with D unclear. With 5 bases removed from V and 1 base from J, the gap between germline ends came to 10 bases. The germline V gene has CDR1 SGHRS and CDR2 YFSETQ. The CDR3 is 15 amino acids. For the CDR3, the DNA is TGCGCCAGCAGGAACAGTGCATCTGGGGCCAACGTCCTGACTTTC. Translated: CASRNSASGANVLTF.

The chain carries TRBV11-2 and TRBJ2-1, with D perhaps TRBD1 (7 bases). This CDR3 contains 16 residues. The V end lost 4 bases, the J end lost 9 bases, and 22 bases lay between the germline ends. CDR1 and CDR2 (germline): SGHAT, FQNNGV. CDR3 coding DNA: TGTGCCAGCAGCTCAAGGCCGGCCAGGGGGGTGGGTGAGCAGTTCTTC. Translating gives CASSSRPARGVGEQFF.